These T cell receptor beta chains were read from a single sample in a study of blood T cell repertoires in COVID-19. Libraries were prepared by immunoSEQ multiplex PCR; TCRdb keeps only in-frame clonotypes and omits some of them. The profile shows some 160,000 clones, over 80% of them singletons. Sequences were obtained from PBMCs or T cells enriched from blood (not recorded which). These receptors all come from a woman aged 40-49 years who had recovered from COVID-19. The CDR3 runs from the conserved cysteine through the conserved F or W. The D gene is left open where the match is weak. The size entry is marked missing in some rows and otherwise reads once, few, many or a size class.

>TRBV3-1/TRBV3-2|.|TRBJ1-2|.
CASSHGASNYGYTF
TGTGCCAGCAGCCATGGGGCGTCTAACTATGGCTACACCTTC
>TRBV12-3/TRBV12-4|.|TRBJ2-7|once
CASSSYAYEQYF
TGTGCCAGCAGTTCCTACGCCTACGAGCAGTACTTC
>TRBV5-8|TRBD2|TRBJ2-1|.
CASSRSGTSGRNEQFF
TGTGCCAGCAGCCGATCCGGGACTAGCGGGAGAAATGAGCAGTTCTTC
>TRBV27|TRBD2|TRBJ2-1|.
CASSSLTLSGSRYNEQFF
TGTGCCAGCAGTTCCCTCACACTTAGCGGGAGTAGGTACAATGAGCAGTTCTTC
>TRBV6-1|TRBD1|TRBJ1-1|.
CASSVTPGQAAAEAFF
TGTGCCAGCAGTGTTACACCGGGACAGGCAGCCGCTGAAGCTTTCTTT
>TRBV5-1|.|TRBJ1-1|.
CASSSSGGAGTEAFF
TGCGCCAGCAGCAGCTCTGGGGGCGCAGGGACTGAAGCTTTCTTT
>TRBV19|.|TRBJ2-1|.
CASSIVQEGEQFF
TGTGCCAGTAGTATAGTGCAGGAAGGTGAGCAGTTCTTC
>TRBV21-1|.|TRBJ1-2|.
CASSNWELGQSPKYGYTF
TGTGCCAGCAGCAACTGGGAGTTGGGACAGTCCCCGAAATATGGCTACACCTTC
>TRBV19|.|TRBJ1-1|.
CASRPGDTEAFF
TGTGCCAGTAGGCCAGGGGACACTGAAGCTTTCTTT
>TRBV27|TRBD1|TRBJ1-4|.
CASSLTGGYEKLFF
TGTGCCAGCAGCCTTACAGGGGGTTACGAAAAACTGTTTTTT
>TRBV5-4|.|TRBJ1-2|few
CASSLTGWGMDGYTF
TGTGCCAGCAGCTTGACAGGGTGGGGGATGGATGGCTACACCTTC
>TRBV12-3/TRBV12-4|.|TRBJ2-1|few
CASSYGGEQFF
TGTGCCAGCAGTTACGGGGGTGAGCAGTTCTTC
>TRBV27|TRBD2|TRBJ2-1|.
CASPPVAGEYNEQFF
TGTGCCAGCCCGCCCGTAGCGGGGGAATACAATGAGCAGTTCTTC
>TRBV7-9|TRBD2|TRBJ2-7|.
CASLWAGTSDTYEQYF
TGTGCCAGCCTCTGGGCCGGGACTAGCGATACCTACGAGCAGTACTTC
>TRBV3-1/TRBV3-2|TRBD2|TRBJ2-1|few
CASSPLTSGSHNEQFF
TGTGCCAGCAGCCCTCTAACTAGCGGGAGCCACAATGAGCAGTTCTTC
>TRBV5-1|.|TRBJ2-2|many
CASSLVTGTGELFF
TGCGCCAGCAGCTTGGTAACAGGGACCGGGGAGCTGTTTTTT
>TRBV19|.|TRBJ2-3|.
CASSSQGTSFGDTQYF
TGTGCCAGTAGTTCCCAGGGGACGTCTTTTGGAGATACGCAGTATTTT